The 20 T cell receptor beta chains reported below all come from one sample, sequenced in a study of cytotoxic CD8 clonotypes in ibrutinib-treated CLL. TCRdb's copy holds only in-frame clones and misses some; the assay was immunoSEQ multiplex PCR. The sample carries some 92,000 clones, roughly four fifths recorded once. The material was PBMCs, obtained after 24 months of ibrutinib treatment. These receptors came from a human donor with chronic lymphocytic leukemia.

The chain joins TRBV4-1 to TRBJ2-7; 8 positions agree with TRBD1. Germline V gives CDR1 MGHRA, CDR2 YSYEKL. V dropped 1 base and J dropped 6; count of bases not matched to a gene: 8. The CDR3 is 15 amino acids. The DNA of the CDR3 is TGCGCCAGCAGCCAAGTTGGCAGGGGGCGCGCCGAGCAGTACTTC. It encodes CASSQVGRGRAEQYF.

The CDR3 DNA is TGTGCCATCAGTCGGGGGGGCCCTAACCAAGAGACCCAGTACTTC. It is translated as CAISRGGPNQETQYF. V gene TRBV10-3 combines with J gene TRBJ2-5, with 8 bases aligning to TRBD2. With 5 bases clipped from V and 0 bases from J, the junction kept 5 bases outside the gene matches. There are 15 residues in the CDR3. Germline loops: CDR1 ENHRY, CDR2 SYGVKD.

V and J are TRBV19 and TRBJ1-1; maybe TRBD1 (6 bases). This CDR3 has 14 amino acids. Germline V gives CDR1 LNHDA, CDR2 SQIVND (reference sequence). V was trimmed by 4 bases and J by 1 base, leaving 10 bases between them. The DNA for the CDR3 is TGTGCCAGTAGTAGACAGGAAACGAACACTGAAGCTTTCTTT. Translated, it gives CASSRQETNTEAFF.

The genes are TRBV27 and TRBJ2-7, with a weak D call TRBD1 (5 bases). CDR3 length: 13 residues. Trimming left V 4 bases short and J 6 bases short, with 13 bases between. Germline CDR1 and CDR2: MNHEY and SMNVEV (reference sequence). The CDR3 region has the DNA TGTGCCAGCAGTTCCCAGACAGCATTCGAGCAGTACTTC. It codes for CASSSQTAFEQYF.

This chain links TRBV19 with TRBJ1-1; D gene unclear. V lost 3 bases, J lost 5 bases, and 16 bases lay in between. The CDR3 has 15 amino acids. Per the germline V gene, CDR1 is LNHDA and CDR2 is SQIVND (reference sequence). This CDR3 is CASSIRRVEVTEAFF. In DNA, the CDR3 is TGTGCCAGTAGTATTAGGCGGGTCGAGGTAACTGAAGCTTTCTTT. The entire variable domain, with the rest obtained from reference TRBV19 and TRBJ1-1, is as follows: DGGITQSPKYLFRKEGQNVTLSCEQNLNHDAMYWYRQDPGQGLRLIYYSQIVNDFQKGDIAEGYSVSREKKESFPLTVTSAQKNPTAFYLCASSIRRVEVTEAFFGQGTRLTVV.

V and J are TRBV5-1 and TRBJ2-7; D not resolved. V dropped 0 bases and J dropped 9 bases, with 13 bases sitting between them. CDR3 size: 13 residues. Germline CDR1 SGHRS, CDR2 YFSETQ. CDR3 coding DNA: TGCGCCAGCAGCTTGGCGTACCCGGAACTGCAGTACTTC. Encoded protein: CASSLAYPELQYF.

The J gene is TRBJ1-1, the V gene TRBV21-1. TRBV21-1 is listed as a pseudogene. The CDR3 length is 14 residues. The CDR3 sequence is CASSPGGWSTEAFF. Written as DNA, the CDR3 is TGTGCCAGCTCACCTGGAGGGTGGTCCACTGAAGCTTTCTTT.

The rearrangement joins TRBV15 to TRBJ1-4; no reliable D call. Germline CDR1 is LNHNV and CDR2 is YYDKDF (reference sequence). Trimming removed 0 bases from V and 8 bases from J, with 7 bases in between. This CDR3 contains 13 residues. The CDR3 here is CATSRDQEEKLFF. CDR3 in DNA: TGTGCCACCAGCAGAGATCAGGAAGAAAAACTGTTTTTT.

The chain uses TRBV2 and TRBJ2-1, with 9 bases that match TRBD2. V lost 7 bases and J lost 8; bases outside the gene matches: 18. Germline V gene lookup returns CDR1 SNHLY and CDR2 FYNNEI. The CDR3 spans 17 residues. CDR3 sequence: CASKMLIAGVRRDEQFF. The CDR3 region has the DNA TGTGCCAGCAAAATGCTTATAGCGGGAGTTCGGCGGGATGAGCAGTTCTTC.

This chain uses TRBV27 with TRBJ2-7; 7 bases agree with TRBD2. This CDR3 is 15 amino acids long. The germline V gene encodes CDR1 MNHEY and CDR2 SMNVEV (reference sequence). V lost 0 bases and J lost 6; bases outside the gene matches: 8. The CDR3 nucleotides read TGTGCCAGCAGTTTATCTATGGGAGGGCTTCCCGAGCAGTACTTC. Encoded protein: CASSLSMGGLPEQYF.

The chain joins TRBV25-1 to TRBJ2-2, with D perhaps TRBD1 (5 bases). This CDR3 contains 16 residues. Germline lookup yields CDR1 MGHDK and CDR2 SYGVNS. Trimming took 3 bases from V and 6 from J, leaving 17 bases between them. Here the CDR3 reads CASSDRERSSSGELFF. The CDR3 coding sequence is TGTGCCAGCAGTGACAGGGAAAGGTCCTCGTCCGGGGAGCTGTTTTTT.

This clone showed up just once. The rearrangement joins TRBV9 to TRBJ1-2; no clear D gene. V lost 0 bases to trimming and J lost 4 bases, with 13 bases between them. The CDR3 length is 15 residues. CDR1 and CDR2 from the germline V gene are SGDLS and YYNGEE. The CDR3 loop is CASSVVDTSFYGYTF. CDR3 DNA sequence: TGTGCCAGCAGCGTAGTCGATACGTCTTTCTATGGCTACACCTTC.

The V call is TRBV2, the J call TRBJ2-6; the D gene is possibly TRBD2 (5 bases). With 7 bases removed from V and 4 bases from J, the gap between germline ends came to 17 bases. CDR3 length: 16 amino acids. CDR1 is SNHLY and CDR2 is FYNNEI in the germline V gene. The CDR3 region is CASTWARERGANVLTF. As DNA, the CDR3 is TGTGCCAGCACCTGGGCCCGAGAGCGGGGGGCCAACGTCCTGACTTTC.

The CDR3 region is CASSRGTGARYGYTF. The CDR3 DNA reads as TGTGCCAGCAGCCGAGGGACAGGGGCGAGGTATGGCTACACCTTC. This chain joins TRBV14 and TRBJ1-2; 10 bases fit TRBD1. The V gene's germline CDR1 is SGHDN and CDR2 FVKESK. After removal of 4 bases from V and 5 bases from J, the junction contained 7 bases not matched to a gene. CDR3 length: 15 residues.

This sequence joins TRBV19 and TRBJ2-5; D possibly uses TRBD1 or TRBD2 (5 bases each). V lost 4 bases and J 1 base, leaving 10 bases between the germline ends. This CDR3 has 14 amino acids. The germline V gene encodes CDR1 LNHDA and CDR2 SQIVND (reference sequence). CDR3 loop: CASSRAGTQETQYF. CDR3 in DNA: TGTGCCAGTAGTAGGGCCGGGACCCAAGAGACCCAGTACTTC.

The chain joins TRBV4-2 to TRBJ2-5; the match to TRBD2 covers 11 bases. The junction had 9 bases not matched to a gene; V was cut back by 0 bases and J by 3 bases. This CDR3 is 18 amino acids long. Germline CDR1 and CDR2: LGHNA and YNFKEQ. The CDR3 is CASSQEGGLAGGKETQYF. The CDR3 nucleotides read TGTGCCAGCAGCCAAGAAGGAGGTCTAGCGGGAGGAAAAGAGACCCAGTACTTC.

V and J are TRBV10-3 and TRBJ2-1; 9 positions match TRBD1. The CDR3 totals 13 residues. The V gene end was trimmed by 5 bases and the J gene end by 5 bases; junction bases not matched to a gene: 1. The germline V gene encodes CDR1 ENHRY and CDR2 SYGVKD. The chain's CDR3 is CAISRDRDNEQFF. The CDR3 DNA reads as TGTGCCATCAGTAGGGACAGGGACAATGAGCAGTTCTTC.

The chain combines TRBV6-6 with TRBJ1-1, with no clear D. Trimming took off 5 bases at V and 1 base at J, with 8 bases between the two ends. Germline V gene data show CDR1 as MNHNY and CDR2 as SVGAGI (reference sequence). The length of the CDR3 is 13 residues. The CDR3 is CASSPPENTEAFF. For the CDR3, the DNA is TGTGCCAGCAGTCCCCCGGAGAACACTGAAGCTTTCTTT.

This clone was observed a handful of times. The chain has TRBV2 and TRBJ2-7, with 10 bases identical to TRBD1. The junction had 10 bases not matched to a gene; V was cut back by 6 bases and J by 5 bases. Per germline, CDR1 SNHLY and CDR2 FYNNEI. The CDR3 runs 15 residues. CDR3 sequence reads: CASSRRGQGTDEQYF. The CDR3 DNA follows: TGTGCCAGCAGCCGCCGGGGACAGGGGACGGACGAGCAGTACTTC.

This chain links TRBV5-4 with TRBJ1-3; D is uncertain. Germline assignment: CDR1 SGHNT and CDR2 YYREEE (reference sequence). V lost 4 bases to trimming and J lost 4 bases, with 9 bases between them. The CDR3 has 13 amino acids. The CDR3, as DNA: TGTGCCAGCAGCGGTGAAGTAGGAAACACCATATATTTT. It translates to CASSGEVGNTIYF.